The clone carrying this TCR beta chain has just one count. The antigen is not known. Clones were sequenced by immunoSEQ multiplex PCR, and TCRdb holds only the in-frame ones, with some missing. This table has about 2,500 clones, around 84% appearing once. The data belong to a study of T cells after posttransplantation cyclophosphamide. Study findings and constraints: Donor-recipient repertoire similarity was low at 1-2 months, rising over year one. After PTCy, TRB diversity resembled that of CNI/methotrexate controls. Skin or GI-infiltrating T cells shared few TRB sequences with blood.

Trimming shortened V by 5 bases and J by 6 bases, and 14 bases separated the two germline ends. The CDR3 is 13 residues long. Germline V gene lookup returns CDR1 MNHEY and CDR2 SMNVEV (reference sequence). Cyclophosphamide on days +3 and +4 followed busulfan-fludarabine conditioning and a marrow graft. This chain connects TRBV27 to TRBJ2-7; D perhaps matches TRBD1 (7 bases). This sequence originates from a male patient younger than 45 who received an allogeneic stem cell transplant from a related donor, was CMV-positive, and had acute GVHD only. A subset of T cells may come from the graft donor. Sample: PBMCs, taken after allogeneic stem cell transplant with posttransplant cyclophosphamide. DNA for the CDR3: TGTGCCAGCAGTACCAACAGGGGAGGCGAGCAGTACTTC. Its translation: CASSTNRGGEQYF.